The sequence of this TCR beta chain was determined in a study of cytomegalovirus exposure and HLA in healthy donors. Study-level findings and limits: Cytomegalovirus association was assigned to 150 to 200 TCR beta chains. It was found in a later analysis that first-cohort TCR clusters tended to co-occur in the 120 validation repertoires.

Assay used: immunoSEQ multiplex PCR; TCRdb lists only in-frame clones, some missing. This sample has tens of thousands of clones, with 95% to 98% found just once. Notes on this clone: Its antigen is undetermined.

Input material: PBMCs. The receptor's source is a man younger than 30 in good health and CMV-seronegative.

CDR3 DNA sequence: TGTGCCAGCTGGGGGGTGGGGACTAGCGGGGTCCACGAGCAGTACTTC. Its protein is CASWGVGTSGVHEQYF. This chain connects TRBV28 to TRBJ2-7; 13 nucleotides line up with TRBD2. V lost 8 bases, J lost 5 bases, and 12 bases stayed unmatched. Looked up from germline, CDR1 is MDHEN and CDR2 is SYDVKM. This CDR3 has 16 residues.